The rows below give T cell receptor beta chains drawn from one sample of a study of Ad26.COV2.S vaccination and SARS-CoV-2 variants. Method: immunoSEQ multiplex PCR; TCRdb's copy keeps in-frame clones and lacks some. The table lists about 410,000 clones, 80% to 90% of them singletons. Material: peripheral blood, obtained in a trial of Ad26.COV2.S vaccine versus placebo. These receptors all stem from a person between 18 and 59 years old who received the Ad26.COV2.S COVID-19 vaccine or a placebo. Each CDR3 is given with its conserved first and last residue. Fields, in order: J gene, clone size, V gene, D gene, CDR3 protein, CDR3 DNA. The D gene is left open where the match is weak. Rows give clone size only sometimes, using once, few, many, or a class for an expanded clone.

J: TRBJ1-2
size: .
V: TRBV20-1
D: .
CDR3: CRGGVDGYTF
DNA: TGCAGGGGAGGGGTGGATGGCTACACCTTC

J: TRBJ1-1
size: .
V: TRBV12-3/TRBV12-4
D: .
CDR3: CASSLAPGRMAFF
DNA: TGTGCCAGCAGTTTAGCGCCGGGCAGGATGGCTTTCTTT

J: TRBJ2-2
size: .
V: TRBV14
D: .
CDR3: CASSQELNGGPPGELFF
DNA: TGTGCCAGCAGCCAAGAATTGAACGGGGGTCCCCCCGGGGAGCTGTTTTTT

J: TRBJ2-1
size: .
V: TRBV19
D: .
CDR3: CASSTRSSGQKNNEQFF
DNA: TGTGCCAGTAGTACGCGAAGTTCGGGACAAAAGAACAATGAGCAGTTCTTC

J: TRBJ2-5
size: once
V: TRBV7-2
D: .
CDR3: CASSLETMTIETQYF
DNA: TGTGCCAGCAGCTTAGAAACGATGACAATAGAGACCCAGTACTTC

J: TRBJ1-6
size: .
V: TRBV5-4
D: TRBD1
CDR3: CASSTTGSSYNSPLHF
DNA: TGTGCCAGCAGCACGACAGGGAGCTCCTATAATTCACCCCTCCACTTT

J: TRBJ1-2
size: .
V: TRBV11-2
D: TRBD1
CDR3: CASSKGGQGGYGYTF
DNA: TGTGCCAGCAGCAAAGGGGGACAGGGAGGGTATGGCTACACCTTC

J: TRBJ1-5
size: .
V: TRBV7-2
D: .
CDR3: CASSLETGPSPQHF
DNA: TGTGCCAGCAGCTTGGAGACGGGACCCTCGCCCCAGCATTTT

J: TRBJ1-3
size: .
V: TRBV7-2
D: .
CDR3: CASSLGPSGNTIYF
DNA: TGTGCCAGCAGCTTAGGGCCTTCTGGAAACACCATATATTTT

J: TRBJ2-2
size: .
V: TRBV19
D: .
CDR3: CASKNANTGELFF
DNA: TGTGCCAGTAAAAACGCAAACACCGGGGAGCTGTTTTTT

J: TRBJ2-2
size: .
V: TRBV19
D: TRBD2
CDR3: CASSIEAGGLAGELFF
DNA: TGTGCCAGTAGTATAGAAGCGGGGGGTCTCGCCGGGGAGCTGTTTTTT

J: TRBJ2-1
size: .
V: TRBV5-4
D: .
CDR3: CASSPPGTEYNEQFF
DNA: TGTGCCAGCAGCCCCCCCGGGACGGAATACAATGAGCAGTTCTTC

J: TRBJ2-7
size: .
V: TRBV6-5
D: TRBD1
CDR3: CASKRTGVEEQYF
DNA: TGTGCCAGCAAAAGGACAGGGGTAGAAGAGCAGTACTTC

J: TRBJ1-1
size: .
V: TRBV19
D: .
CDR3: CASSRLGGLYTEAFF
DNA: TGTGCCAGTAGCCGTTTAGGAGGACTATACACTGAAGCTTTCTTT

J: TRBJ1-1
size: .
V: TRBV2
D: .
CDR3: CASSERGRNTEAFF
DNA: TGTGCCAGCAGTGAACGCGGACGTAACACTGAAGCTTTCTTT

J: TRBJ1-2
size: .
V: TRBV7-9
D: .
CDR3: CASSSDSGAGNAGGYTF
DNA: TGTGCCAGCAGCTCCGATAGCGGCGCGGGAAACGCAGGGGGCTACACCTTC

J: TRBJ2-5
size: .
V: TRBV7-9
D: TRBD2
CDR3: CASSRQGLAGETQYF
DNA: TGTGCCAGCAGCCGACAGGGACTAGCGGGAGAGACCCAGTACTTC

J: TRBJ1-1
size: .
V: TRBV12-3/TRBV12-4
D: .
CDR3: CASSLGQNTEAFF
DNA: TGTGCCAGCAGTTTAGGTCAGAACACTGAAGCTTTCTTT

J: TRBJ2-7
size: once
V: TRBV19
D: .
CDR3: CASSPGTQGSYEQYF
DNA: TGTGCCAGTAGCCCCGGCACCCAAGGTTCGTACGAGCAGTACTTC

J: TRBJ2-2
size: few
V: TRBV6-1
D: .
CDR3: CASSERQWGGELFF
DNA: TGTGCCAGCAGTGAACGGCAGTGGGGGGGGGAGCTGTTTTTT

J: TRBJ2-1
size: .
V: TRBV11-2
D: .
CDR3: CASSLASPYEQFF
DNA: TGTGCCAGCAGCTTGGCCTCCCCCTATGAGCAGTTCTTC

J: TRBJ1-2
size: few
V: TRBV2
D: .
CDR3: CASSEAGFYGYTF
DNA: TGTGCCAGCAGTGAGGCAGGGTTCTATGGCTACACCTTC

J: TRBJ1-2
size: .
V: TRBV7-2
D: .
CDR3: CASSSLAKPGGKYYGYTF
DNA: TGTGCCAGCAGCTCCCTAGCAAAACCTGGAGGCAAATACTATGGCTACACCTTC

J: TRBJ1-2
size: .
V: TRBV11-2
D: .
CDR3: CASSLDWVVPLYGYTF
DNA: TGTGCCAGCAGCTTAGATTGGGTTGTACCCCTCTATGGCTACACCTTC

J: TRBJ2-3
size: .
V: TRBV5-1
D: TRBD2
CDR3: CASSLDPTSPSTDTQYF
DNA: TGCGCCAGCAGCTTGGACCCGACTAGCCCCAGCACAGATACGCAGTATTTT

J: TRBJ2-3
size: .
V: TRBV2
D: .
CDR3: CASSQDIASTDTQYF
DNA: TGTGCCAGCAGTCAAGACATCGCTAGCACAGATACGCAGTATTTT

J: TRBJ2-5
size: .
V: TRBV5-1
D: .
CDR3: CASTLVGAQEAQYF
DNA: TGCGCCAGCACCCTAGTTGGGGCCCAAGAGGCCCAGTACTTC

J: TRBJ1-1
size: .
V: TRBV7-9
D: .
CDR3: CASSFVRGRKTEAFF
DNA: TGTGCCAGCAGCTTCGTCCGAGGGAGGAAAACTGAAGCTTTCTTT

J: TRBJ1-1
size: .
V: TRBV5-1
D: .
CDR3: CASSLAGGITEAFF
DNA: TGCGCCAGCAGCTTGGCGGGGGGTATCACTGAAGCTTTCTTT

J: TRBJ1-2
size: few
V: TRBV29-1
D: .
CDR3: CSVEVGGAGAYGYTF
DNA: TGCAGCGTTGAAGTTGGTGGCGCCGGGGCCTATGGCTACACCTTC

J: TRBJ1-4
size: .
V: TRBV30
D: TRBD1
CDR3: CACATGTNEKLFF
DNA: TGTGCCTGCGCGACAGGGACTAATGAAAAACTGTTTTTT

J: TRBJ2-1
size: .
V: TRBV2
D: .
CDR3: CASSEGPRGNEQFF
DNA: TGTGCCAGCAGTGAAGGTCCCCGAGGCAATGAGCAGTTCTTC

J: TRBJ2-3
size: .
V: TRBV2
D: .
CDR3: CASSGVGVLVGTDTQYF
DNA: TGTGCCAGCAGCGGCGTGGGGGTACTGGTAGGCACAGATACGCAGTATTTT

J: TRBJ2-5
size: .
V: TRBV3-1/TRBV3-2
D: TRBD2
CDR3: CASSQVVAGEVILQETQYF
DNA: TGTGCCAGCAGCCAAGTGGTAGCGGGGGAGGTCATACTCCAAGAGACCCAGTACTTC

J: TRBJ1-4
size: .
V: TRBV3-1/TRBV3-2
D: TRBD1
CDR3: CASSQGETGWNEKLFF
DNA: TGTGCCAGCAGCCAAGGGGAGACAGGGTGGAATGAAAAACTGTTTTTT

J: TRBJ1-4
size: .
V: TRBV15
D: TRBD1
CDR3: CATSRGTGGEEKLFF
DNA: TGTGCCACCAGCAGAGGGACAGGGGGAGAGGAAAAACTGTTTTTT

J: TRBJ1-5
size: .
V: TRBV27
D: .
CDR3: CASSLTGRNQHF
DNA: TGTGCCAGCAGTTTAACAGGAAGGAACCAGCATTTT

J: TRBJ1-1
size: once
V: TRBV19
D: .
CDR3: CASDKGGQAFF
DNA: TGTGCCAGTGATAAGGGGGGCCAAGCTTTCTTT

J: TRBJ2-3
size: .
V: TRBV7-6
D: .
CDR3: CASSRAPTDTQYF
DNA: TGTGCCAGCAGCCGAGCCCCCACAGATACGCAGTATTTT

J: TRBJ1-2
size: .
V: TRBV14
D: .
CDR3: CASSQGANSYGYTF
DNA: TGTGCCAGCAGCCAAGGGGCAAATTCCTATGGCTACACCTTC

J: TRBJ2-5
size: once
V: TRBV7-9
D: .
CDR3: CASSLSYQETQYF
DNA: TGTGCCAGCAGCTTGTCGTACCAAGAGACCCAGTACTTC